This TCR beta chain was recovered during a study of cytomegalovirus exposure and HLA in healthy donors (dated by TCRdb to about 2017). In the study overall: In an earlier analysis of 550 to 750 of the donors, 276 Gb of sequence data and 90 million to 120 million unique TCR beta sequences from some 170 million T cells were reported. An early release that covered roughly 600 HLA-typed donors contained 250 to 350 gigabases of sequencing data and about 84 million unique TCR sequences. The genetic ancestry cluster associated with self-reported Caucasian donors included roughly 84% of the 300 to 400 genotyped donors. The study was designed to test whether signatures of past pathogen exposure could be identified by cataloging public T cell receptors. The T cell repertoires of several hundred subjects were profiled by immunosequencing and related to cytomegalovirus serostatus. Along with the roughly 710-subject first cohort, a separate validation cohort of over a hundred different subjects was used. To predict cytomegalovirus infection status, the study brought together high-throughput TCR immunosequencing, statistical association of individual TCRs with disease status, and machine learning. To study patterns of TCR occurrence, a later analysis re-analyzed previously published TCR beta repertoires from around 700 donors and added high-resolution HLA genotyping. Rather than drawing on any new phenotypic data, the later analysis identified candidate immune exposures from TCR beta sequences and the way those sequences occurred across donors. In an earlier analysis of a few hundred of the donors, high-throughput TCR beta sequencing was used to judge whether each TCR beta V gene segment behaved as functional or pseudogenic. Alongside the repertoire data, information on donor age, sex, ethnicity and CMV serostatus was compiled. In a later genetic analysis, genome-wide SNP genotypes for about 65% of the 666 donors were used, and that subset was treated as a discovery cohort. Every discovery cohort repertoire had been produced on one sequencing platform. HLA typing covered class I and class II loci at four-digit resolution. Typing coverage varied by locus: 629-630 donors for A, B, C, DRB1 and DQB1; more than 500 for DQA1; around 610 for DPA1; 450 to 480 for DPB1. Because of strong linkage in the cohort, five DR-DQ haplotypes were treated as single units for association and clustering. Among around 400 genotyped donors of the cohort, an average of about 240,000 unique TCR beta nucleotide sequences was sequenced per donor, of which about 19% were non-productive. Results the study describes overall, beyond this receptor: The study gave a list of about 150 TCR beta chains associated with cytomegalovirus. Because some donors lacked HLA typing at each locus, the association tests relied only on the typed subset. A further reported finding was that TCR beta sequences accurately predicted the HLA-A and HLA-B alleles for most subjects in the first cohort. A few of the identified cytomegalovirus-associated TCR beta chains were confirmed in vitro to be specific for cytomegalovirus antigens. Several of the top co-occurrence clusters appeared to be linked to parvovirus B19, influenza, CMV and Epstein-Barr virus, according to a later analysis. Broadly in line with IMGT annotations, most TCR beta V segments showed up in productive rearrangements about 87% or about 30% of the time in an earlier analysis of approximately 600 of the donors. Roughly uniform sequencing depth across donors was assumed in presence/absence analyses, although this assumption may not hold. According to a later analysis, most CMV-associated TCR beta chains appeared to be HLA-restricted, and the HLA associations seemed to be driven largely by CMV exposure. In this cohort, only TCR beta chains were sequenced, and detectable features were limited by the absence of alpha or paired-chain data. In both the original and validation cohorts, the classifier was reported to diagnose cytomegalovirus status with high specificity and sensitivity. Compared with the 666-donor mean, donors in an Asian-associated ancestry cluster had fewer N-insertions in productive TCRs, according to a later genetic analysis. Immune exposure information for the cohort was limited to CMV serostatus. Specific HLA alleles were associated with 16,951 TCR beta sequences at a false discovery rate of 0.05 in a later analysis. Assigning TCR associations to individual alleles was difficult when HLA alleles, especially DR and DQ, strongly co-occurred. V-gene and J-gene trimming of TCR beta chains was associated with a missense DCLRE1C variant in a later genetic analysis, and the association was replicated in an independent cohort. In a later analysis, TCR association rates were found to vary across HLA loci, with the most associated TCRs seen for DRB1 alleles and the fewest for HLA-C alleles. In a later analysis, HLA-associated TCR beta chains were found to be more clonally expanded and to have lower generation probabilities than equally common non-associated chains. Because the 87-base-pair reads could not distinguish some IMGT-functional V segments, including TRBV6-2 and TRBV6-3, those segments were excluded. Most TCR sequences were seen in very few donors, while some public TCRs were found in many individuals. A group of highly shared sequence variants was considered likely to be a technical artifact of the sequencing pipeline. Linkage disequilibrium might explain the correlated functional status among segregating V segments, but an unknown experimental factor could not be excluded. According to the authors, the approach could potentially be generalized to other disease states and immunological phenotypes. Because counts were too low, roughly 17 rarely observed V segments, including chromosome 9 orphons, were left out of the earlier analysis of some 640 of the donors.

The cohort comprised 666 healthy bone marrow donors. At the time of sampling, every cohort member was nominally healthy, though immune exposures that went unrecorded were likely present. The donor was CMV seronegative and belonged to the group of 320 or so seronegative cohort members. Each donor provided a peripheral blood sample, and peripheral blood mononuclear cells were used for TCR beta sequencing. Genomic DNA extraction from the blood cell samples was performed with the Qiagen DNeasy Blood Extraction Kit. The library came from the immunoSEQ multiplex PCR assay. The multiplex PCR relied on a mix of 60 forward primers for TCR Vbeta segments and 13 reverse primers for TCR Jbeta segments. A multiplex PCR assay on genomic DNA amplified the CDR3 region of rearranged TCR beta genes. The amplified TCR beta libraries were sequenced on the Illumina HiSeq System as 87-base-pair reads. The paper's processing steps were these. In a later analysis, roughly 80 million unique TCR beta chains were counted across the 690 or so repertoires, and about 10 million of these chains were shared by at least two donors. Raw reads were error-corrected and collapsed into unique sequences by a nearest-neighbor algorithm in which closely related sequences were merged to remove PCR and sequencing errors. CDR3 sequences were aligned to IMGT reference sequences to assign V, D and J gene segments. Each retained sequence needed at least a six-nucleotide match to both a V gene segment and a J gene segment. Rearrangements were called productive when the CDR3 lacked stop codons and stayed in frame with V and J; all others were non-productive. Following IMGT convention, CDR3 was defined as the stretch from the second conserved V-encoded cysteine to the conserved J-encoded phenylalanine. In an earlier analysis of just under 600 of the donors, sequences lacking an unambiguous match to a single V gene segment were excluded. An earlier analysis of several hundred of the donors called V segments functional above 56.7% productive rearrangements and segregating when the between-donor standard deviation exceeded 5%. A statistical classification framework was developed to diagnose cytomegalovirus status using the catalog of TCR beta chain sequences. A later analysis assigned V and J genes by comparing TCR nucleotide sequences with IMGT/GENE-DB human TR gene sequences. A later analysis assigned CDR3 sequences and most-parsimonious VDJ recombination scenarios with the TCRdist pipeline. In a later analysis, every TCR beta chain was defined by the combination of its CDR3 amino acid sequence and its V-gene family, and reads without a unique V-gene family were dropped. In a later analysis, 550 to 650 highly shared, low-generation-probability nucleotide sequences were removed to address suspected cross-contamination and a sequencing artifact. A later analysis calculated a clonal expansion index for each public chain from normalized within-repertoire ranks of inferred template counts. In a later analysis, generation probabilities were computed using a VDJ recombination model fitted to out-of-frame rearrangements, and the results were checked against IGoR. Hypergeometric tests were used in a later analysis to score TCR-TCR, TCR-HLA and TCR-CMV co-occurrence, with a repertoire-size bias correction applied to the TCR pairs. To estimate false discovery rates, a later analysis permuted the HLA or CMV assignments 20 times. In a later analysis, co-occurring TCRs were grouped with DBSCAN, and TCRdist sequence similarity was added when clustering was performed within HLA-allele-positive subsets. Co-occurrence clustering excluded repertoires with fewer than 30,000 or more than 120,000 public chains, plus five with anomalous nucleotide sharing. TCRdb provides this immuneACCESS table in a form limited to in-frame rearrangements. Some clones are lacking; in checked studies, under half of them reflect an unresolved V gene, and why the rest are absent is not known. V, J and clone size were drawn from that table, and D and trimming were deduced from the DNA. Counted in this sample were around 210,000 clones; 85% of them appeared once. 0.24% of the sample lies in the top ten.

Points on this clone: Its binding antigen is unknown. Base qualities are missing; no much larger clone stands one base away.

For this chain, trimming is 6 bases at the V end and 2 bases at the J end, and the number of junction bases without a gene match is 5. According to the germline V gene, CDR1 reads SGHRS and CDR2 reads YFSETQ. The CDR3 runs 14 amino acids, cysteine and phenylalanine included. The entry retains the CDR3 DNA only, 42 bases that are in frame from base 1. The chain employs TRBV5-1 and TRBJ2-1; 7 of the junction bases match TRBD2. The clonotype originates from a girl aged 2-10 years in good health and CMV-seronegative. Sequencing was performed on PBMCs. The CDR3 protein: CASNGGGPYNEQFF. The DNA is as follows: TGCGCCAGCAACGGGGGAGGGCCCTACAATGAGCAGTTCTTC.